One sample yielded the 22 T cell receptor beta chains listed below, sequenced in a study of radiation and T cells in renal cell carcinoma. As for time point: blood 2 weeks post-SBRT. Treatment specified: 15 Gy SBRT to primary tumor, nephrectomy 4 weeks later. Here immunoSEQ multiplex PCR was the method, and the copy in TCRdb shows in-frame clones only, minus some. The table records roughly 130,000 clones, more than 70% of them present only once. The specimen comprised blood, sampled from a patient whose treatment included radiotherapy and nephrectomy. These receptors came from a woman aged 70-85 years with renal cell carcinoma.

The chain recombines TRBV19 with TRBJ2-1; D is possibly TRBD1 or TRBD2 (5 bases each). V was shortened by 1 base and J by 8 bases, with 9 bases between the two germline ends. Germline CDR1 LNHDA, CDR2 SQIVND (reference sequence). The CDR3 loop spans 13 amino acids. CDR3 bases: TGTGCCAGTAGTATAGGAGGGGTGGATGAGCAGTTCTTC. It yields the protein CASSIGGVDEQFF.

V gene TRBV6-4 combines with J gene TRBJ2-1, with 10 positions matching TRBD2. J was trimmed by 5 bases and V by 4 bases; bases with no gene match: 5. Per germline, CDR1 MRHNA and CDR2 SNTAGT. This CDR3 contains 15 residues. CDR3 DNA: TGTGCCAGCAGTGTTCTAGCGGGGGTCAACAATGAGCAGTTCTTC. Translating gives CASSVLAGVNNEQFF.

This chain connects TRBV9 to TRBJ1-2; tentatively, D is TRBD1 (5 bases). V was clipped by 4 bases and J by 4 bases, with 17 bases between them. From germline, CDR1 is SGDLS and CDR2 YYNGEE. CDR3 size: 15 residues. In DNA, the CDR3 is TGTGCCAGCAGCACGGGGGAGGGCAGGCTCTATGGCTACACCTTC. It codes for CASSTGEGRLYGYTF. The complete variable domain, with remaining parts taken from reference TRBV9 and TRBJ1-2, reads DSGVTQTPKHLITATGQRVTLRCSPRSGDLSVYWYQQSLDQGLQFLIQYYNGEERAKGNILERFSAQQFPDLHSELNLSSLELGDSALYFCASSTGEGRLYGYTFGSGTRLTVV.

The chain joins TRBV6-6 to TRBJ1-6; D gene uncertain. The CDR3 contains 14 residues. Germline CDR1 MNHNY, CDR2 SVGAGI (reference sequence). Trimming removed 0 bases from V and 7 bases from J, with 7 bases in between. CDR3 protein: CASSYSSENSPLHF. In DNA, the CDR3 is TGTGCCAGCAGTTACTCTAGTGAGAATTCACCCCTCCACTTT.

This clone has just one count. The chain has TRBV5-1 and TRBJ2-7, with D possibly matching TRBD1 (6 bases). Per the germline V gene, CDR1 is SGHRS and CDR2 is YFSETQ. Trimming took 0 bases from V and 1 from J, leaving 8 bases between them. This CDR3 is 14 amino acids long. This CDR3 reads CASSLGQVSYEQYF. CDR3 bases: TGCGCCAGCAGCTTGGGACAGGTTTCCTACGAGCAGTACTTC.

This chain joins TRBV6-4 and TRBJ2-1; 10 bases map to TRBD1. The V gene's germline CDR1 is MRHNA and CDR2 SNTAGT. The CDR3 is made up of 14 amino acids. Trimming cost V 5 bases and J 7 bases; bases outside gene matches: 5. The CDR3 region is CASSSRDRGNEQFF. In nucleotides, the CDR3 is TGTGCCAGCAGTTCCAGGGACAGGGGTAATGAGCAGTTCTTC.

The chain uses TRBV5-1 and TRBJ2-5, with TRBD1 as a possible D gene (5 bases). V was cut by 1 base and J by 4 bases, with 8 bases left in between. This CDR3 has 13 amino acids. Germline lookup yields CDR1 SGHRS and CDR2 YFSETQ. The CDR3 DNA is TGCGCCAGCAGCTTGCAGGGATCAGAGACCCAGTACTTC. This translates into CASSLQGSETQYF. The full variable domain, rest sourced from reference TRBV5-1 and TRBJ2-5, is KAGVTQTPRYLIKTRGQQVTLSCSPISGHRSVSWYQQTPGQGLQFLFEYFSETQRNKGNFPGRFSGRQFSNSRSEMNVSTLELGDSALYLCASSLQGSETQYFGPGTRLLVL.

The chain couples TRBV4-1 to TRBJ1-2; weak D call: TRBD1 (6 bases). Germline assignment: CDR1 MGHRA and CDR2 YSYEKL. The CDR3 has 15 residues. V dropped 4 bases and J dropped 7 bases, with 19 bases sitting between them. The CDR3 here is CASSPGDRGGGGYTF. Here the CDR3 DNA reads TGCGCCAGCAGCCCCGGGGACCGCGGAGGGGGTGGCTACACCTTC.

This clone has more than one count but fewer than ten. This chain uses TRBV20-1 with TRBJ1-1; possible D gene TRBD1, 5 bases. Germline CDR1 reads DFQATT; CDR2 reads SNEGSKA (reference sequence). V was trimmed by 1 base and J by 11 bases, leaving 8 bases between them. CDR3 length: 10 residues. This CDR3 reads CSARVREAFF. The DNA for the CDR3 is TGCAGTGCTAGAGTCAGGGAGGCTTTCTTT.

This chain joins TRBV30 and TRBJ2-1; D gene uncertain. Germline CDR1 GTSNPN, CDR2 SVGIG (reference sequence). The CDR3 extends over 14 amino acids. V was shortened by 1 base and J by 3 bases, with 10 bases between the two germline ends. CDR3 nucleotide sequence: TGTGCCTGGAGTGGGGCAGCCGACTACAATGAGCAGTTCTTC. This translates into CAWSGAADYNEQFF.

This chain connects TRBV6-5 to TRBJ2-5; D gene ambiguous. The DNA end lines up better with TRBJ2-7; the J call may be wrong. CDR1 is MNHEY and CDR2 is SVGAGI in the germline V gene. This CDR3 is built from 14 residues. The CDR3 protein is CASSRDHSSYEQYF. DNA of the CDR3: TGTGCCAGCAGTAGAGACCATAGCTCCTACGAGCAGTACTTC.

This clone was detected a few times. The rearrangement links TRBV5-4 to TRBJ1-2; weak D call: TRBD1 (5 bases). The CDR3 runs to 13 residues. V gave up 4 bases and J gave up 8 bases, with 15 bases separating them. CDR1 and CDR2 (germline): SGHNT, YYREEE (reference sequence). The CDR3 sequence is CASSGTVGWGYTF. The DNA for the CDR3 is TGTGCCAGCAGCGGGACGGTCGGCTGGGGCTACACCTTC.

This chain uses TRBV6-1 with TRBJ1-3, with D tentatively TRBD1 (6 bases). Per germline, CDR1 MNHNS and CDR2 SASEGT. This CDR3 comprises 15 residues. Deletions cut 5 bases from V and 2 bases from J, with 13 bases between. This CDR3 reads CASSLEGGPGNTIYF. The CDR3 DNA sequence: TGTGCCAGCAGTTTGGAAGGGGGTCCTGGAAACACCATATATTTT.

The rearrangement joins TRBV6-5 to TRBJ2-7; the D is unclear. The CDR3 is made up of 15 amino acids. Per germline, CDR1 MNHEY and CDR2 SVGAGI. Trimming took off 0 bases at V and 3 bases at J, with 12 bases between the two ends. Here the CDR3 DNA reads TGTGCCAGCAGTTACTCGAAGGACGGTGGCTACGAGCAGTACTTC. This codes for CASSYSKDGGYEQYF.

The chain carries TRBV27 and TRBJ2-7, with D tentatively TRBD1 (6 bases). Germline CDR1 and CDR2: MNHEY and SMNVEV (reference sequence). V shed 6 bases and J shed 3 bases, with 12 bases lying between them. This CDR3 spans 13 amino acids. The CDR3 is CASSPGQIYEQYF. For the CDR3, the DNA is TGTGCCAGCAGCCCTGGACAGATCTACGAGCAGTACTTC.

This chain uses TRBV4-1 with TRBJ1-5; a weak D match, TRBD1 (6 bases). The CDR3 is 17 amino acids. Germline CDR1 reads MGHRA; CDR2 reads YSYEKL. V was shortened by 0 bases and J by 5 bases, with 17 bases between the two germline ends. The CDR3 bases are TGCGCCAGCAGCCAAGATATGGGGGGCGCAGTGCATCAGCCCCAGCATTTT. This gives the protein CASSQDMGGAVHQPQHF.

This clone was observed once. V usage is TRBV5-4 and J usage is TRBJ2-5, with 8 bases lining up with TRBD2. The CDR3 is 16 amino acids. In germline, CDR1 is SGHNT, CDR2 YYREEE (reference sequence). V lost 0 bases, J lost 5 bases, and 9 bases stayed unmatched. The CDR3 is CASSLVGSGAYETQYF. CDR3 DNA sequence: TGTGCCAGCAGCTTGGTCGGTAGCGGGGCGTATGAGACCCAGTACTTC.

This chain connects TRBV6-6 to TRBJ1-6; D is ambiguous. The CDR3 sequence is 15 residues long. Trimming pared 6 bases from V and 7 bases from J, leaving 16 bases between. Looked up from germline, CDR1 is MNHNY and CDR2 is SVGAGI (reference sequence). The chain's CDR3 is CASSPSRRPNSPLHF. The DNA for the CDR3 is TGTGCCAGCAGCCCTTCCAGGAGACCCAATTCACCCCTCCACTTT.

This clone was counted only a few times. The DNA for the CDR3 is TGTGCCAGCAGTTTGGCACGCGAGAATCAGCCCCAGCATTTT. Protein sequence: CASSLARENQPQHF. The chain is built from TRBV28 and TRBJ1-5; D is unresolved. Germline CDR1 reads MDHEN; CDR2 reads SYDVKM. Trimming cost V 3 bases and J 4 bases, with 10 bases left between them. CDR3 size: 14 residues.

The chain links TRBV6-5 to TRBJ1-2; possibly TRBD1 for D (5 bases). CDR3 length equals 12 residues. Germline lookup yields CDR1 MNHEY and CDR2 SVGAGI. The germline V and J ends were trimmed by 2 bases and 12 bases, with 13 bases remaining between them. CDR3 nucleotides: TGTGCCAGCAGTTACCTGGGAGGGGTAGACACCTTC. This sequence encodes CASSYLGGVDTF.

In nucleotides, the CDR3 is TGTGCCAGCAGGAGGACTAGCGGGGACCAAGAGACCCAGTACTTC. Translation gives CASRRTSGDQETQYF. The J gene is TRBJ2-5, the V gene TRBV2, with TRBD2 matching over 12 bases. The CDR3 loop spans 15 amino acids. Germline CDR1 SNHLY, CDR2 FYNNEI. Trimming removed 6 bases from V and 0 bases from J; junction bases left unmatched: 2. Based on the CDR3 plus reference TRBV2 and TRBJ2-5, the full variable domain is EPEVTQTPSHQVTQMGQEVILRCVPISNHLYFYWYRQILGQKVEFLVSFYNNEISEKSEIFDDQFSVERPDGSNFTLKIRSTKLEDSAMYFCASRRTSGDQETQYFGPGTRLLVL.

This chain connects TRBV15 to TRBJ2-5, with D possibly TRBD1 on 5 matching bases. From germline, CDR1 is LNHNV and CDR2 YYDKDF (reference sequence). This CDR3 is 17 amino acids long. Trimming took 3 bases from V and 5 from J, leaving 22 bases between them. The CDR3 DNA follows: TGTGCCACCAGCAGTACCCCCTCCTCCAGGGCCGTGGAGACCCAGTACTTC. Amino acids: CATSSTPSSRAVETQYF. The full variable domain, in which reference TRBV15 and TRBJ2-5 provide the parts outside the CDR3, is DAMVIQNPRYQVTQFGKPVTLSCSQTLNHNVMYWYQQKSSQAPKLLFHYYDKDFNNEADTPDNFQSRRPNTSFCFLDIRSPGLGDTAMYLCATSSTPSSRAVETQYFGPGTRLLVL.